In its sample, the clone carrying this T cell receptor beta chain was seen many times. During its preparation, the TCRbeta library received unique molecular identifiers. TCRdb ran MiXCR on the PCR reads and lists one entry per CDR3 protein. Of hundreds of thousands of distinct CDR3 sequences listed, 10% are singletons. In germline, CDR1 is SEHNR, CDR2 FQNEAQ (reference sequence). Trimming cost V 1 base and J 7 bases, with 13 bases left between them. The CDR3 has 15 amino acids. This sample was taken from a study of T-cell reconstitution after alpha-beta-depleted transplantation in children. The chain uses TRBV7-9 and TRBJ2-2; a weak D match, TRBD1 (7 bases). This sequence was found in a human donor who donated a stem cell graft to a child with acute myeloid leukemia. The specimen was PBMCs from the stem cell graft donor, collected from the stem cell graft. The CDR3 loop is CASSLGGTVLGELFF. The CDR3 coding sequence is TGTGCCAGCAGCTTAGGCGGGACAGTTCTCGGGGAGCTGTTTTTT. Filled out from reference TRBV7-9 and TRBJ2-2, the complete variable domain reads DTGVSQNPRHKITKRGQNVTFRCDPISEHNRLYWYRQTLGQGPEFLTYFQNEAQLEKSRLLSDRFSAERPKGSFSTLEIQRTEQGDSAMYLCASSLGGTVLGELFFGEGSRLTVL.